The 12 T cell receptor beta chains presented below share a single source sample, sequenced in a study of blood T cell repertoires in COVID-19 (dated by TCRdb to the early 2020s). The protocol used for the library was the immunoSEQ multiplex PCR assay. TCRdb holds this immuneACCESS table with in-frame rearrangements only. Some clones are missing; in checked studies, unresolved V genes explain under half, and the rest has no known cause. This sample has over 90,000 clones in its table, and about 72% of those were observed once. Roughly 10% of the sample belongs to the ten largest clones. Sequencing input: peripheral blood. The receptors come from a man between 60 and 70 years old with active or convalescent COVID-19.

V and J are TRBV10-2 and TRBJ2-1, with TRBD2 identical over 7 bases. This CDR3 has 12 residues. Germline trimming cut 1 base from V and 10 bases from J; bases unmatched to any gene: 1. In germline, CDR1 is WSHSY, CDR2 SAAADI. As DNA, the CDR3 is TGCGCCAGCAGTGAGTGGGAGGGAGAGCAGTTCTTC. This sequence encodes CASSEWEGEQFF.

Concerning this clone itself: Other DNA variants within this sample encode the same CDR3. This chain uses TRBV7-6 with TRBJ2-5; 10 positions agree with TRBD2. Germline V CDR1 and CDR2: SGHVS, FNYEAQ. The CDR3 covers 16 residues. With V trimmed by 3 bases and J by 5 bases, 9 bases remained unmatched. CDR3 coding DNA: TGTGCCAGCAGCTTTCGGCTAGCGGGAGAGGGGGAGACCCAGTACTTC. Amino acid sequence: CASSFRLAGEGETQYF.

This clone was counted once. The chain is built from TRBV5-1 and TRBJ2-2, with 12 bases fitting TRBD2. The germline V gene has CDR1 SGHRS and CDR2 YFSETQ. There are 18 residues in the CDR3. Losses at the gene ends were 2 bases for V and 2 bases for J; bases not matched to a gene: 7. This chain's CDR3 is CASSFLLAGGPNTGELFF. CDR3 bases: TGCGCCAGCAGCTTTTTGCTAGCGGGAGGGCCCAACACCGGGGAGCTGTTTTTT. The whole variable domain, filled in from reference TRBV5-1 and TRBJ2-2, reads KAGVTQTPRYLIKTRGQQVTLSCSPISGHRSVSWYQQTPGQGLQFLFEYFSETQRNKGNFPGRFSGRQFSNSRSEMNVSTLELGDSALYLCASSFLLAGGPNTGELFFGEGSRLTVL.

V gene TRBV10-2 combines with J gene TRBJ2-5, with 8 bases that match TRBD1. The CDR3 contains 16 residues. Looked up from germline, CDR1 is WSHSY and CDR2 is SAAADI. J was trimmed by 5 bases and V by 3 bases; bases with no gene match: 11. The CDR3: CASSDWGTGVEETQYF. The CDR3 DNA is TGCGCCAGCAGTGATTGGGGGACAGGTGTAGAGGAGACCCAGTACTTC.

This clone was seen only a few times. The CDR3 spells CSVEDPGLAGGPKEDTQYF. CDR3 in DNA: TGCAGCGTTGAAGATCCGGGACTAGCGGGAGGGCCAAAAGAGGATACGCAGTATTTT. The V call is TRBV29-1, the J call TRBJ2-3; TRBD2 agrees at 16 bases. V dropped 0 bases and J dropped 6; count of bases not matched to a gene: 12. The germline CDR1 and CDR2 sequences are SQVTM and ANQGSEA. There are 19 residues in the CDR3.

V gene TRBV29-1 combines with J gene TRBJ2-7; 7 nucleotides line up with TRBD2. This CDR3 spans 13 amino acids. From germline, CDR1 is SQVTM and CDR2 ANQGSEA. With 5 bases clipped from V and 2 bases from J, the junction kept 6 bases outside the gene matches. The DNA of the CDR3 is TGCAGCGTTCCCGGGACTACCACCTACGAGCAGTACTTC. This sequence encodes CSVPGTTTYEQYF.

This chain connects TRBV27 to TRBJ1-1; possible D gene TRBD1, 5 bases. The V end was cut by 8 bases, the J end by 6 bases, with 16 bases between. The CDR3 runs to 13 residues. Germline V gene data show CDR1 as MNHEY and CDR2 as SMNVEV (reference sequence). The CDR3 is CASERGGFSEAFF. In nucleotides, the CDR3 is TGTGCCAGCGAACGGGGGGGTTTTTCTGAAGCTTTCTTT.

The J gene is TRBJ2-3, the V gene TRBV9, with 14 nucleotides matching TRBD2. V lost 4 bases, J lost 0 bases, and 4 bases stayed unmatched. CDR3 length: 17 residues. Germline V gene lookup returns CDR1 SGDLS and CDR2 YYNGEE. The CDR3 sequence: CASSSGTSGGSTDTQYF. The DNA of the CDR3 is TGTGCCAGCAGCTCAGGGACTAGCGGGGGCAGCACAGATACGCAGTATTTT.

The V call is TRBV5-1, the J call TRBJ1-6, with D perhaps TRBD1 (6 bases). The CDR3 length is 16 residues. Germline CDR1 SGHRS, CDR2 YFSETQ. Trimming left V 0 bases short and J 7 bases short, with 14 bases between. For the CDR3, the DNA is TGCGCCAGCAGCTTGGGGGATGTGGGGGCGAATTCACCCCTCCACTTT. Its protein is CASSLGDVGANSPLHF.

The chain is built from TRBV28 and TRBJ1-2; TRBD1 is a possible D gene (5 bases). The germline gives CDR1 MDHEN, CDR2 SYDVKM. The CDR3 loop spans 14 amino acids. V gave up 6 bases and J gave up 2 bases, with 13 bases separating them. The CDR3 DNA sequence: TGTGCCAGCAGCCCCCTCGCAGGGAACTATGGCTACACCTTC. Its translation: CASSPLAGNYGYTF.

The chain uses TRBV12-2 and TRBJ1-5; TRBD1, the table's D call, lacks a check against the DNA. TRBV12-2 is shown as a pseudogene. This CDR3 region has 18 residues. CDR3 sequence reads: CASRLAGTLLYSNQPQHF. The CDR3 nucleotides are TGTGCAAGTCGCTTAGCGGGGACACTCCTTTATAGCAATCAGCCCCAGCATTTT.

The V call is TRBV27, the J call TRBJ1-2; D is possibly TRBD1 (6 bases). This CDR3 is built from 12 residues. V gave up 9 bases and J gave up 5 bases, with 13 bases separating them. Germline CDR1 reads MNHEY; CDR2 reads SMNVEV (reference sequence). In nucleotides, the CDR3 is TGTGCCAGTAGACAGGCCCATTATGGCTACACCTTC. Protein sequence: CASRQAHYGYTF.